This TCR beta chain is drawn from a study of T cell responses to AZD1222 COVID-19 vaccine. V was pared by 1 base and J by 11 bases, with 11 bases between. This CDR3 contains 12 residues. Germline-derived CDR1 and CDR2 are SEHNR and FQNEAQ (reference sequence). Using immunoSEQ multiplex PCR, the repertoire was profiled, and TCRdb retains in-frame clones only, with some absent. This sample has about 150,000 clones, with about nine tenths found just once. This clonotype was sampled from an adult in good health. The chain has TRBV7-9 and TRBJ1-1; D not certain. Source: peripheral blood, taken on day 0 of AZD1222 vaccination. The CDR3 here is CASSLGGPKAFF. The CDR3 DNA sequence: TGTGCCAGCAGCTTAGGTGGCCCAAAGGCTTTCTTT.